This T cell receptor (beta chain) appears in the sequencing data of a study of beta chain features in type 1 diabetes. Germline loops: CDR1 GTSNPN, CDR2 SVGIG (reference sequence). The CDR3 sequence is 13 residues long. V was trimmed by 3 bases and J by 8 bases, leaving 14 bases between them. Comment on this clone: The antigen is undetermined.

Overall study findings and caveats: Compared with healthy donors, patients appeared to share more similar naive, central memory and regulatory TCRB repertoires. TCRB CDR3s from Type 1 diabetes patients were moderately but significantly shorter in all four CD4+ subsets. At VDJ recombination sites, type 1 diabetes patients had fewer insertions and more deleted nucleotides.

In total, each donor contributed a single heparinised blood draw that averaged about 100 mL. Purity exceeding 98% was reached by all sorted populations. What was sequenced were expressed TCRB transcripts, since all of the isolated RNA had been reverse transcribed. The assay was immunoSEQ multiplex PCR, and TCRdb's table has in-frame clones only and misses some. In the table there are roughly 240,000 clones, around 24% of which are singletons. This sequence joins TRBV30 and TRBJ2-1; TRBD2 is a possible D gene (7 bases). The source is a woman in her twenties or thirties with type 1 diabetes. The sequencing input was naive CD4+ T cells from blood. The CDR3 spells CAWSGVGGDEQFF. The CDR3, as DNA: TGTGCCTGGAGCGGGGTAGGGGGGGATGAGCAGTTCTTC.